This TCR beta chain was recorded in a study of CD8 T cells in ankylosing spondylitis. TCRdb analysed the 5' RACE reads with MiXCR anew, one entry per CDR3 protein. Among approximately 300,000 distinct CDR3 sequences, roughly 8% were seen once, and the ten largest hold about 14%. Regarding the study as a whole: According to the report, clones linked to the disease were significantly enriched in matched synovial fluid samples taken from ankylosing spondylitis patients. Relatively scarce in peripheral blood, disease-linked clones were CD8+. It appeared that ankylosing spondylitis blood was characterized by a TCR beta motif of eight highly homologous variants.

This clonotype has more than one count but fewer than ten. Antigen: not known. The sequence derives from a male donor with ankylosing spondylitis. Input material: blood, either unsorted or a sorted T cell fraction (not recorded which).

The CDR3 DNA follows: TGTGCCAGCAGCTTAGGATCCAGGATTGGGGCAGGGGGCACTGAAGCTTTCTTT. This gives the protein CASSLGSRIGAGGTEAFF. The chain recombines TRBV7-6 with TRBJ1-1; the match to TRBD1 covers 7 bases. The length of the CDR3 is 18 residues. Trimming cost V 1 base and J 4 bases; bases outside gene matches: 15. Germline V CDR1 and CDR2: SGHVS, FNYEAQ.